This entry concerns a single T cell receptor beta chain. The data originate from a study of blood T cell repertoires in COVID-19. Repertoires were generated with immunoSEQ multiplex PCR, while TCRdb's copy carries only in-frame clones and drops some. The sample lists 150,000 to 200,000 clones; about nine tenths were seen once. Germline trimming cut 4 bases from V and 2 bases from J; bases unmatched to any gene: 3. The V gene's germline CDR1 is LGHDT and CDR2 YNNKEL (reference sequence). CDR3 size: 15 residues. The TCR comes from a woman aged 55-75 years with COVID-19, enrolled during active disease. The chain links TRBV3-1 (or the pseudogene TRBV3-2) to TRBJ1-3; 9 bases are a match to TRBD1. Sequencing was carried out using peripheral blood. In DNA form, the CDR3 reads TGTGCCAGCAGCCCTTACAGGGGGCCTGGAAACACCATATATTTT. Translating it yields CASSPYRGPGNTIYF.